This is a list of T cell receptor beta chains from one sample in a study of T cells in localized non-small cell lung cancer. TCRdb's table, derived via immunoSEQ multiplex PCR, lists solely in-frame clones and lacks some. Among 25,000 to 30,000 clones listed, around 93% were seen once. The material sequenced was peripheral blood mononuclear cells, taken before any cancer treatment. Receptors originate from a woman aged 35-70 years with stage III lung adenocarcinoma. The CDR3 runs from the conserved cysteine through the conserved F or W. A D gene is named only where the DNA matches it firmly. Clone size, where shown, is once, few, many, or a class for clones that have expanded.

v_gene,j_gene,d_gene,abundance,CDR3aa,CDR3nt
TRBV7-2,TRBJ2-7,TRBD1,.,CASSLTATGISYEQYF,TGTGCCAGCAGTCTCACAGCGACAGGGATCTCCTACGAGCAGTACTTC
TRBV19,TRBJ2-6,TRBD1,.,CASSPGTGYSGANVLTF,TGTGCCAGTAGTCCCGGGACAGGGTACTCTGGGGCCAACGTCCTGACTTTC
TRBV7-9,TRBJ2-3,TRBD1,.,CASTGTGGSDTQYF,TGTGCCAGCACCGGGACAGGGGGATCAGATACGCAGTATTTT
TRBV7-9,TRBJ1-1,.,once,CASSLQGPGAEAFF,TGTGCCAGCAGCCTACAGGGTCCAGGAGCTGAAGCTTTCTTT
TRBV19,TRBJ1-5,TRBD1,.,CASSIEGAWNQPQHF,TGTGCCAGTAGTATTGAGGGGGCGTGGAATCAGCCCCAGCATTTT
TRBV20-1,TRBJ1-1,.,.,CSAALRTEAFF,TGCAGTGCTGCGTTGCGGACTGAAGCTTTCTTT
TRBV30,TRBJ2-5,TRBD1,.,CAWSRQGATQYF,TGTGCCTGGAGTAGGCAGGGGGCCACCCAGTACTTC
TRBV28,TRBJ1-3,TRBD1,.,CASRGTGVSGNTIYF,TGTGCCAGCAGAGGGACAGGGGTTTCCGGAAACACCATATATTTT
TRBV10-3,TRBJ2-2,TRBD2,once,CAISESKVVSGRRDTGELFF,TGTGCCATCAGTGAGTCGAAGGTGGTTAGCGGGAGACGGGACACCGGGGAGCTGTTTTTT
TRBV7-3,TRBJ2-2,.,few,CASSLGGNTGELFF,TGTGCCAGCAGCTTAGGAGGCAACACCGGGGAGCTGTTTTTT
TRBV15,TRBJ2-1,TRBD2,.,CATSRPLAGEQFF,TGTGCCACCAGCAGACCTCTAGCGGGGGAGCAGTTCTTC
TRBV6-5,TRBJ2-3,.,.,CASRRGPTSTDTQYF,TGTGCCAGCAGGAGGGGCCCTACTAGCACAGATACGCAGTATTTT
TRBV5-8,TRBJ1-5,TRBD1,.,CASSRDRGQPQHF,TGTGCCAGCAGCCGGGACAGGGGACAGCCCCAGCATTTT
TRBV7-8,TRBJ2-6,.,.,CANSLVGRSGANVLTF,TGTGCCAACAGCTTAGTGGGGAGGTCTGGGGCCAACGTCCTGACTTTC
TRBV18,TRBJ2-6,.,.,CASSQLLLSSGANVLTF,TGTGCCAGCTCCCAGTTGCTCTTGAGCTCTGGGGCCAACGTCCTGACTTTC
TRBV7-9,TRBJ2-3,.,.,CASSKRPGGTDTQYF,TGTGCCAGCAGCAAAAGACCTGGGGGCACAGATACGCAGTATTTT
TRBV28,TRBJ1-2,TRBD1,.,CASSISDRGGYGYTF,TGTGCCAGCAGTATTTCGGACAGGGGGGGATATGGCTACACCTTC
TRBV5-4,TRBJ2-2,.,.,CASSLKNTGELFF,TGTGCCAGCAGCTTGAAAAACACCGGGGAGCTGTTTTTT
TRBV28,TRBJ2-7,.,.,CASSLGSRGTYEQYF,TGTGCCAGCAGTTTAGGGTCCCGGGGTACCTACGAGCAGTACTTC
TRBV27,TRBJ1-2,TRBD1,.,CASSSRQGSNGYTF,TGTGCCAGCAGTTCGAGACAGGGCTCAAATGGCTACACCTTC
TRBV19,TRBJ2-1,TRBD1,.,CASSMPPGTGGYNEQFF,TGTGCCAGTAGTATGCCCCCCGGGACAGGGGGGTATAATGAGCAGTTCTTC
TRBV28,TRBJ1-1,.,.,CASRPANTEAFF,TGTGCCAGCAGGCCGGCGAACACTGAAGCTTTCTTT
TRBV6-6,TRBJ2-1,.,.,CASSLGSTNEQFF,TGTGCCAGCAGTTTGGGGAGTACAAATGAGCAGTTCTTC
TRBV19,TRBJ1-5,.,.,CASSIAQQGNQPQHF,TGTGCCAGTAGTATAGCCCAACAGGGAAATCAGCCCCAGCATTTT
TRBV28,TRBJ1-2,.,.,CASSEENYGYTF,TGTGCCAGCAGTGAGGAGAACTATGGCTACACCTTC